This T cell receptor (beta chain) was obtained from a study of blood T cell repertoires in COVID-19. The age range of participants was about 18 to 100 years, with residence in under 25 US areas. TCRdb's copy holds only in-frame clones and misses some; the assay was immunoSEQ multiplex PCR. The sample holds roughly 370,000 clones, around 87% seen once. Germline V CDR1 and CDR2: SNHLY, FYNNEI. CDR3 length equals 15 residues. Trimming left V 5 bases short and J 4 bases short, with 15 bases between. The TCR comes from a woman between 45 and 60 years old who had recovered from COVID-19. Material for sequencing was PBMCs or T cells enriched from blood (not recorded which). This chain connects TRBV2 to TRBJ1-5; D is perhaps TRBD1 (5 bases). The CDR3: CASSPAGLLNQPQHF. The CDR3 region has the DNA TGTGCCAGCAGTCCGGCGGGACTCCTTAATCAGCCCCAGCATTTT.